This paragraph reports one T cell receptor (beta chain). The CDR3 is 16 residues long. Trimming pared 1 base from V and 1 base from J, leaving 13 bases between. Germline V CDR1 and CDR2: SGHVS, FQNEAQ. This sample is drawn from a study of blood T cell repertoires in COVID-19. Study details: The United States, Italy and Spain provided the acute and convalescent COVID-19 samples. Sources were T cells, B-cell-depleted T cells, or PBMCs; the material itself was cDNA or gDNA.

Only in-frame clones appear in the TCRdb table, and some are missing; sequencing was by immunoSEQ multiplex PCR. The sample has around 260,000 clones; around nine tenths are singletons. Source material: peripheral blood. The source of this sequence is a woman aged 55-69 years with COVID-19, enrolled during active disease. V usage is TRBV7-8 and J usage is TRBJ2-5; D is possibly TRBD2 (5 bases). The CDR3 DNA follows: TGTGCCAGCAGCTTAGGACGCGGGCCGAGCCAAGAGACCCAGTACTTC. It yields the protein CASSLGRGPSQETQYF.